The clone carrying this T cell receptor (beta chain) showed up many times. These data belong to a study of T-cell reconstitution after alpha-beta-depleted transplantation in children. Germline values: CDR1 LGHNA, CDR2 YSLEER. Trimming cost V 0 bases and J 6 bases, with 18 bases left between them. The CDR3 totals 17 residues. Researchers prepared the TCRbeta library using unique molecular identifiers, the study reports. Each CDR3 protein is one row after TCRdb ran MiXCR on the PCR reads. Of 500,000 to 650,000 distinct CDR3 sequences listed, 10% to 12% were seen once; the top ten hold 14%. Sequenced material: PBMCs, mostly from graft donor cells, taken 180 days after TCRalphabeta/CD19-depleted stem cell transplant. This chain links TRBV4-3 with TRBJ2-4, with D uncertain. This receptor was identified in a female patient between 2 and 10 years old who had a stem cell transplant for aplastic anemia, so the T cells may come from the graft donor. The CDR3 region has the DNA TGCGCCAGCAGCCAAGAAGGAGTGGGTCCCAAAAGAAACATTCAGTACTTC. This translates into CASSQEGVGPKRNIQYF.